The 14 T cell receptor beta chains listed next were all sequenced from one sample in a study of blood T cells in healthy people across ages (dated by TCRdb to the mid-2010s). The method was 5' RACE. The run used an Illumina HiSeq 2500. A second PCR of about 6 to 12 cycles was performed with a sample-barcoded 5' primer and a J-beta primer mix. TCRdb cleaned the public reads at Q25 with fastp, built clones with MiXCR and kept in-frame beta chains. CDR3 protein duplicates are merged, each entry listing the most common genes and DNA. A total of roughly 650,000 distinct CDR3 sequences appear in this sample, approximately 30% of them only once. 15% of the sample is held by the ten biggest clonotypes. Sequencing input: blood. The receptor set was obtained from a woman of 80 years or more in good health. Donor details come from another sample of the same person, matched by shared clones.

V gene TRBV5-1 combines with J gene TRBJ2-3, with 10 nucleotides matching TRBD2. The CDR3 is 15 amino acids. V gave up 0 bases and J gave up 7 bases; unmatched junction bases: 5. Germline V lookup: CDR1 SGHRS, CDR2 YFSETQ. The CDR3 DNA sequence: TGCGCCAGCAGCTTGGACCAGCGGGGGGGCCATACGCAGTATTTT. Residues: CASSLDQRGGHTQYF.

Worth noting for this clonotype: A read error may explain this, as a much larger clone is one base away. The chain is built from TRBV7-2 and TRBJ1-2; 8 bases line up with TRBD1. This CDR3 is 16 amino acids long. CDR1 SGHTA and CDR2 FQGNSA come from the germline V gene. Trimming removed 5 bases from V and 4 bases from J; junction bases left unmatched: 12. CDR3 DNA: TGTGCCAGCAGCGCCCGCCAGGGGGCAGGTCTCTATGGCTACACCTTC. Translated, it gives CASSARQGAGLYGYTF. The whole variable domain, filled in from reference TRBV7-2 and TRBJ1-2, reads GAGVSQSPSNKVTEKGKDVELRCDPISGHTALYWYRQSLGQGLEFLIYFQGNSAPDKSGLPSDRFSAERTGGSVSTLTIQRTQQEDSAVYLCASSARQGAGLYGYTFGSGTRLTVV.

This clonotype was seen a few times. CDR3 loop: CAISESGDYNSPLHF. The CDR3 DNA follows: TGTGCCATCAGTGAAAGTGGGGACTATAATTCACCCCTCCACTTT. V and J are TRBV10-3 and TRBJ1-6; no clear D gene. The CDR3 sequence is 15 residues long. V dropped 3 bases and J dropped 3 bases, with 9 bases sitting between them. Germline V gene lookup returns CDR1 ENHRY and CDR2 SYGVKD.

A few counts support this clonotype. The chain joins TRBV25-1 to TRBJ1-2; D is ambiguous. CDR3 size: 13 residues. CDR1 is MGHDK, CDR2 SYGVNS, per germline. The V end lost 3 bases, the J end lost 6 bases, and 11 bases lay between the germline ends. The CDR3 DNA reads as TGTGCCAGCAGTGATCATTTTTCCGATGGCTACACCTTC. Residues: CASSDHFSDGYTF.

This clonotype was seen repeatedly, ten times or more. The V and J genes are TRBV7-2 and TRBJ2-1; D may be TRBD1 (5 bases). The CDR3 has 15 amino acids. Germline V gives CDR1 SGHTA, CDR2 FQGNSA. Trimming pared 4 bases from V and 7 bases from J, leaving 17 bases between. The CDR3, as DNA: TGTGCCAGCAGCTATGCCTCAGCCAGGGTGAATGAGCAGTTCTTC. It encodes CASSYASARVNEQFF.

The rearrangement links TRBV7-2 to TRBJ2-4; 9 bases agree with TRBD1. In germline, CDR1 is SGHTA, CDR2 FQGNSA. Trimming at V came to 5 bases and at J to 9 bases, leaving 8 bases not matched to a gene. CDR3 length: 14 amino acids. The CDR3 loop reads CASSTRQGVGIQYF. CDR3 DNA sequence: TGTGCCAGCAGCACCCGACAGGGGGTTGGCATTCAGTACTTC.

This clonotype has a count of ten or more. This sequence joins TRBV30 and TRBJ1-5, with D unresolved. In germline, CDR1 is GTSNPN, CDR2 SVGIG (reference sequence). The CDR3 extends over 13 amino acids. V was pared by 2 bases and J by 2 bases, with 7 bases between. CDR3 region: CAWSLAGNQPQHF. The CDR3 DNA follows: TGTGCCTGGAGTCTTGCCGGCAATCAGCCCCAGCATTTT. Complete variable domain (other parts from reference TRBV30 and TRBJ1-5): SQTIHQWPATLVQPVGSPLSLECTVEGTSNPNLYWYRQAAGRGLQLLFYSVGIGQISSEVPQNLSASRPQDRQFILSSKKLLLSDSGFYLCAWSLAGNQPQHFGDGTRLSIL.

This clonotype was detected a few times. The rearrangement uses TRBV20-1 and TRBJ2-1, with 7 nucleotides matching TRBD1. The CDR3 covers 12 residues. Germline lookup yields CDR1 DFQATT and CDR2 SNEGSKA (reference sequence). Losses at the gene ends were 6 bases for V and 10 bases for J; bases not matched to a gene: 9. The CDR3 region is CSAEDRADEQFF. The DNA for the CDR3 is TGCAGTGCCGAAGACAGGGCCGACGAGCAGTTCTTC.

This clonotype was seen ten or more times. The rearrangement joins TRBV20-1 to TRBJ2-7; D might be TRBD1 (6 bases). V was clipped by 0 bases and J by 0 bases, with 15 bases between them. The CDR3 loop spans 16 amino acids. Germline lookup yields CDR1 DFQATT and CDR2 SNEGSKA (reference sequence). CDR3 protein: CSARDLVGTNSYEQYF. In DNA, the CDR3 is TGCAGTGCTAGAGATCTAGTCGGGACAAACTCCTACGAGCAGTACTTC.

This clonotype was counted at least ten times. This chain uses TRBV6-2 or TRBV6-3 with TRBJ2-6, with D unresolved. V lost 8 bases and J lost 1, with 6 bases in between. This CDR3 is 13 amino acids long. The germline V gene has CDR1 MNHEY and CDR2 SVGEGT. CDR3 DNA sequence: TGTGCCAGCTGTCAGTCTGGGGCCAACGTCCTGACTTTC. Translated, it gives CASCQSGANVLTF.

A few counts support this clonotype. A single base separates this from a much larger clone, so it may be a read error. The CDR3 DNA follows: TGCAGTGCTAGGGCCCCGGGACAGGGGTGCGTTGAGCAGTTCTTC. Translated: CSARAPGQGCVEQFF. J is TRBJ2-1 and V is TRBV20-1, with 10 positions matching TRBD1. This CDR3 has 15 amino acids. The V and J ends lost 3 bases and 9 bases, in that order; junction bases with no gene match: 11. Germline lookup yields CDR1 DFQATT and CDR2 SNEGSKA (reference sequence).

This clonotype was counted many times. The chain combines TRBV29-1 with TRBJ2-3, with TRBD2 identical over 12 bases. There are 18 residues in the CDR3. CDR1 and CDR2 from the germline V gene are SQVTM and ANQGSEA. V was pared by 0 bases and J by 1 base, with 8 bases of the junction left unmatched. Written as DNA, the CDR3 is TGCAGCGTTGAAGATCCCCTGCGACTAGCGGGGGGCACAGATACGCAGTATTTT. This translates into CSVEDPLRLAGGTDTQYF.

This clonotype was picked up many times. The rearrangement links TRBV20-1 to TRBJ2-1; 7 nucleotides match TRBD2. The CDR3 spans 16 residues. Germline V gene data show CDR1 as DFQATT and CDR2 as SNEGSKA (reference sequence). V was pared by 4 bases and J by 2 bases, with 11 bases of the junction left unmatched. CDR3 in amino acids: CSAMGGGLFPYNEQFF. CDR3 coding DNA: TGCAGTGCTATGGGGGGAGGGCTGTTTCCCTACAATGAGCAGTTCTTC.

This clonotype was seen repeatedly, ten times or more. The rearrangement links TRBV4-2 to TRBJ2-5; the D call may be TRBD1 or TRBD2 (5 bases each). Germline lookup yields CDR1 LGHNA and CDR2 YNFKEQ. CDR3 length: 19 amino acids. V was cut by 0 bases and J by 0 bases, with 20 bases left in between. The CDR3, as DNA: TGTGCCAGCAGCCAAGATTATAGGGGCAGAGGGAAGTACCAAGAGACCCAGTACTTC. Translated: CASSQDYRGRGKYQETQYF.